The table lists the clone carrying this TCR beta chain with many counts. The sample comes from a study of T cells in Graves' hyperthyroidism and ophthalmopathy. Germline V gene sequence: CDR1 GTSNPN, CDR2 SVGIG (reference sequence). The CDR3 extends over 15 amino acids. Trimming cost V 3 bases and J 6 bases; bases outside gene matches: 10. RNA transcripts yielded amplified TCR beta CDR3 regions. TCR CDR3 underwent first-round RT-PCR with the HTBI primer set. TCRdb reprocessed the multiplex PCR reads via MiXCR and lists one record per CDR3 protein. This table has around 600,000 distinct CDR3 sequences, 11% to 15% appearing once.

What was sequenced was blood. The V and J genes are TRBV30 and TRBJ2-1; TRBD1 matches at 8 bases. The clonotype comes from a woman aged 18-30 years with Graves' ophthalmopathy. In nucleotides, the CDR3 is TGTGCCTGGAGCGGGGACAGGTCCGGGGGCAATGAGCAGTTCTTC. Amino acids: CAWSGDRSGGNEQFF.